This note documents a single TCR beta chain sequence. These data originate in a study of blood T cell repertoires in COVID-19. Looking at the study overall: Sources were T cells, B-cell-depleted T cells, or PBMCs; the material itself was cDNA or gDNA.

The CDR3 totals 17 residues. The germline V gene encodes CDR1 SGHRS and CDR2 YFSETQ. Between the trimmed V and J ends, which lost 4 bases and 1 base, there was a span of 17 bases. Sequenced by immunoSEQ multiplex PCR; TCRdb stores in-frame clones only, minus some. The data show hundreds of thousands of clones, about four fifths seen once. The sample taken for sequencing was peripheral blood. The source is a woman of 80 years or more with acute or convalescent COVID-19. The V and J genes are TRBV5-1 and TRBJ2-2; possibly TRBD1 for D (7 bases). The CDR3 coding sequence is TGCGCCAGCAGCCTAACTGTCCAGGGGGGGAACACCGGGGAGCTGTTTTTT. Translating it yields CASSLTVQGGNTGELFF. The full variable domain, in which reference TRBV5-1 and TRBJ2-2 provide the parts outside the CDR3, is KAGVTQTPRYLIKTRGQQVTLSCSPISGHRSVSWYQQTPGQGLQFLFEYFSETQRNKGNFPGRFSGRQFSNSRSEMNVSTLELGDSALYLCASSLTVQGGNTGELFFGEGSRLTVL.